This TCR beta chain was captured in a study of response to subunit inactivated influenza vaccine. Germline V gives CDR1 SGHAT, CDR2 FQNNGV. The CDR3 sequence is 16 residues long. V was clipped by 6 bases and J by 1 base; unmatched bases: 8. One entry per CDR3 protein results from TCRdb running MiXCR on the RT-PCR reads. The table lists 500,000 to 600,000 distinct CDR3 sequences, less than 15% of them singletons. There are a few counts of this clonotype. The V call is TRBV11-2, the J call TRBJ2-2, with 7 bases aligning to TRBD1. Source: PBMCs from blood, taken less than 13 days after vaccination. The TCR was taken from a middle-aged man who received an inactivated influenza vaccine. The CDR3 loop is CASRPTGQRNTGELFF. CDR3 sequence (DNA): TGTGCCAGCAGGCCCACGGGACAGAGGAACACCGGGGAGCTGTTTTTT.